These 31 T cell receptor beta chains were sequenced from one sample in a study of cytomegalovirus exposure and HLA in healthy donors. Method: immunoSEQ multiplex PCR; TCRdb's copy keeps in-frame clones and lacks some. The sample comprises more than 95,000 clones, around 95% of which are singletons, and 1.7% rests with the top ten. Sequencing input: PBMCs. The receptors derive from a man in his late teens or twenties in good health and CMV-seronegative.

This rearrangement joins TRBV28 to TRBJ1-4; D is ambiguous. This CDR3 is 17 amino acids long. CDR1 and CDR2 (germline): MDHEN, SYDVKM. V was pared by 3 bases and J by 0 bases, with 14 bases between. In DNA, the CDR3 is TGTGCCAGCAGTTTGGAGGGCGTGTGGGCAACTAATGAAAAACTGTTTTTT. This encodes CASSLEGVWATNEKLFF.

This chain uses TRBV19 with TRBJ1-1; D is perhaps TRBD1 (5 bases). This CDR3 spans 14 amino acids. The germline V and J ends were trimmed by 5 bases and 4 bases, with 14 bases remaining between them. The germline V gene has CDR1 LNHDA and CDR2 SQIVND (reference sequence). CDR3 sequence reads: CASSFAGGITEAFF. DNA of the CDR3: TGTGCCAGTAGTTTTGCCGGGGGTATCACTGAAGCTTTCTTT. Combining the CDR3 with reference TRBV19 and TRBJ1-1 gives the whole variable domain DGGITQSPKYLFRKEGQNVTLSCEQNLNHDAMYWYRQDPGQGLRLIYYSQIVNDFQKGDIAEGYSVSREKKESFPLTVTSAQKNPTAFYLCASSFAGGITEAFFGQGTRLTVV.

This rearrangement joins TRBV7-2 to TRBJ2-5, with 9 positions matching TRBD1. There are 14 residues in the CDR3. Germline-derived CDR1 and CDR2 are SGHTA and FQGNSA. The junction had 8 bases not matched to a gene; V was cut back by 6 bases and J by 6 bases. The CDR3: CASRFGTGLQTQYF. DNA for the CDR3: TGTGCCAGCAGATTCGGGACAGGGCTTCAGACCCAGTACTTC.

This rearrangement joins TRBV6-5 to TRBJ2-5; 8 bases line up with TRBD2. With V trimmed by 6 bases and J by 5 bases, 8 bases remained unmatched. The CDR3 loop spans 14 amino acids. CDR1 is MNHEY and CDR2 is SVGAGI in the germline V gene. The CDR3 region is CASRPREAGETQYF. The CDR3 DNA reads as TGTGCCAGCAGACCGCGGGAGGCCGGGGAGACCCAGTACTTC.

The chain links TRBV25-1 to TRBJ2-1; TRBD2 aligns across 7 bases. Germline loops: CDR1 MGHDK, CDR2 SYGVNS. This CDR3 comprises 15 residues. V was clipped by 1 base and J by 4 bases; unmatched bases: 4. CDR3 sequence: CASSEWAGVYNEQFF. The CDR3 nucleotides read TGTGCCAGCAGTGAATGGGCGGGGGTTTACAATGAGCAGTTCTTC.

This chain links TRBV7-9 with TRBJ1-2; maybe TRBD1 (5 bases). This CDR3 is 16 amino acids long. Trimming took 5 bases from V and 2 from J, leaving 18 bases between them. Germline values: CDR1 SEHNR, CDR2 FQNEAQ (reference sequence). The CDR3 sequence: CASSDHYGEGNYGYTF. In DNA, the CDR3 is TGTGCCAGCAGCGACCATTACGGGGAGGGGAACTATGGCTACACCTTC.

The chain employs TRBV4-3 and TRBJ2-7; 8 bases align to TRBD2. J gave up 3 bases and V 3 bases, and 13 bases lay outside the gene matches. Per germline, CDR1 LGHNA and CDR2 YSLEER. This CDR3 is built from 17 residues. CDR3 DNA: TGCGCCAGCAGCCATCATCCCGGGACTAGAAGTAGCTACGAGCAGTACTTC. The encoded protein is CASSHHPGTRSSYEQYF.

The rearrangement uses TRBV6-5 and TRBJ1-1; a weak D match, TRBD1 (6 bases). CDR1 and CDR2 from the germline V gene are MNHEY and SVGAGI. Trimming pared 7 bases from V and 4 bases from J, leaving 16 bases between. This CDR3 has 14 amino acids. CDR3 protein: CASTRTVDSTEAFF. In DNA form, the CDR3 reads TGTGCCAGCACCAGGACAGTGGATTCCACTGAAGCTTTCTTT.

This clone is a singleton in its sample. J is TRBJ2-3 and V is TRBV11-3; tentatively, D is TRBD2 (5 bases). Between the trimmed V and J ends, which lost 5 bases and 0 bases, there was a span of 9 bases. CDR3 length: 14 amino acids. Per germline, CDR1 SGHNT and CDR2 YENEEA. In nucleotides, the CDR3 is TGTGCCAGCAGCCCGCGGACTAGCACAGATACGCAGTATTTT. Protein product: CASSPRTSTDTQYF.

The chain links TRBV7-9 to TRBJ2-2; 8 nucleotides align to TRBD2. Per the germline V gene, CDR1 is SEHNR and CDR2 is FQNEAQ (reference sequence). With 8 bases clipped from V and 6 bases from J, the junction kept 14 bases outside the gene matches. This CDR3 contains 16 residues. CDR3: CASPLGVAGRAGELFF. CDR3 bases: TGTGCCAGCCCCCTGGGGGTAGCGGGACGAGCCGGGGAGCTGTTTTTT. Using reference TRBV7-9 and TRBJ2-2 for the parts outside the CDR3, the full variable domain is DTGVSQNPRHKITKRGQNVTFRCDPISEHNRLYWYRQTLGQGPEFLTYFQNEAQLEKSRLLSDRFSAERPKGSFSTLEIQRTEQGDSAMYLCASPLGVAGRAGELFFGEGSRLTVL.

The J gene is TRBJ2-1, the V gene TRBV4-3; the D gene is possibly TRBD2 (7 bases). V dropped 0 bases and J dropped 2 bases, with 11 bases sitting between them. Germline V gene data show CDR1 as LGHNA and CDR2 as YSLEER. The CDR3 spans 16 residues. CDR3 loop: CASSQDTGGAYNEQFF. Here the CDR3 DNA reads TGCGCCAGCAGCCAAGATACGGGGGGCGCCTACAATGAGCAGTTCTTC.

The rearrangement joins TRBV5-5 to TRBJ2-7, with TRBD1 matching 9 bases. Trimming took 5 bases from V and 5 from J; bases not matched to a gene: 17. There are 17 residues in the CDR3. Germline V gene lookup returns CDR1 SGHKS and CDR2 YYEKEE (reference sequence). CDR3 nucleotide sequence: TGTGCCAGCAGGCGAGGACAGGGGTGGCGGGATACTGACGAGCAGTACTTC. The encoded protein is CASRRGQGWRDTDEQYF. The full variable domain, rest sourced from reference TRBV5-5 and TRBJ2-7, is DAGVTQSPTHLIKTRGQQVTLRCSPISGHKSVSWYQQVLGQGPQFIFQYYEKEERGRGNFPDRFSARQFPNYSSELNVNALLLGDSALYLCASRRGQGWRDTDEQYFGPGTRLTVT.

The CDR3 sequence: CASSRTGGSDTQYF. In DNA, the CDR3 is TGTGCCAGCTCACGTACAGGGGGGTCAGATACGCAGTATTTT. The J gene is TRBJ2-3, the V gene TRBV18, with 8 nucleotides matching TRBD1. Germline CDR1 KGHSH, CDR2 LQKENI. Unmatched junction bases numbered 4, after V lost 4 bases and J lost 4 bases. The CDR3 spans 14 residues.

The chain employs TRBV6-5 and TRBJ2-3, with 9 bases fitting TRBD1. The length of the CDR3 is 13 residues. V was pared by 6 bases and J by 10 bases, with 8 bases of the junction left unmatched. Germline CDR1 and CDR2: MNHEY and SVGAGI. This CDR3 reads CASSSDRGRAQYF. As DNA, the CDR3 is TGTGCCAGCAGCTCCGACAGGGGGAGAGCGCAGTATTTT.

This clone was recorded only once. The chain carries TRBV25-1 and TRBJ1-1; no firm D call. The CDR3 is 12 residues long. V lost 4 bases and J lost 11, with 14 bases in between. Germline loops: CDR1 MGHDK, CDR2 SYGVNS. CDR3 DNA: TGTGCCAGCAGTGGCCTTATTCCGGGGGCTTTCTTT. Translation: CASSGLIPGAFF.

This clone appeared a single time. V is TRBV30 and J is TRBJ1-2; D may be TRBD1 (6 bases). Deletions cut 3 bases from V and 0 bases from J, with 14 bases between. The CDR3 sequence is 15 residues long. Germline CDR1 reads GTSNPN; CDR2 reads SVGIG (reference sequence). The CDR3 here is CAWRAAGEPNYGYTF. The CDR3 coding sequence is TGTGCCTGGAGGGCCGCAGGGGAGCCTAACTATGGCTACACCTTC.

The rearrangement joins TRBV5-1 to TRBJ2-3, with D possibly matching TRBD1 (5 bases). The V and J ends lost 0 bases and 0 bases respectively, with 8 bases between them. This CDR3 has 15 residues. The germline V gene encodes CDR1 SGHRS and CDR2 YFSETQ. The CDR3 sequence is CASSLDRISTDTQYF. The CDR3 DNA reads as TGCGCCAGCAGCTTGGACAGGATTAGCACAGATACGCAGTATTTT.

V is TRBV10-3 and J is TRBJ2-5; D might be TRBD2 (5 bases). Trimming left V 0 bases short and J 4 bases short, with 21 bases between. CDR1 is ENHRY and CDR2 is SYGVKD in the germline V gene. This CDR3 has 18 amino acids. DNA for the CDR3: TGTGCCATCAGTGAGTCAGGAAACCTAGCTCCTACCCGAGAGACCCAGTACTTC. Protein: CAISESGNLAPTRETQYF.

The V gene is TRBV29-1, the J gene TRBJ2-5, with TRBD2 as a possible D gene (7 bases). The V gene lost 5 bases and the J gene lost 7 bases, with 23 bases spanning the gap. Per germline, CDR1 SQVTM and CDR2 ANQGSEA. This CDR3 is built from 15 residues. The CDR3, as DNA: TGCAGCGTTCTTACGGGGGGCACAGGTTACGGGACCCAGTACTTC. Its protein product is CSVLTGGTGYGTQYF.

This clone was seen a few times. The chain recombines TRBV12-5 with TRBJ1-1; the D gene is possibly TRBD1 (6 bases). The germline V gene encodes CDR1 LGHNT and CDR2 FRNRAP. The ends were cut back, 5 bases at V and 1 base at J, with 11 bases in the middle. CDR3 size: 14 residues. The CDR3 loop is CASGKGHQNTEAFF. CDR3 coding DNA: TGTGCTAGTGGTAAGGGACACCAGAACACTGAAGCTTTCTTT.

The chain recombines TRBV7-8 with TRBJ1-5, with D hard to call. Trimming took off 1 base at V and 4 bases at J, with 14 bases between the two ends. The CDR3 runs to 16 residues. CDR1 and CDR2 (germline): SGHVS, FQNEAQ. The CDR3: CASSLEAGRLNQPQHF. DNA for the CDR3: TGTGCCAGCAGCTTAGAAGCAGGCAGGTTAAATCAGCCCCAGCATTTT.

The chain has TRBV14 and TRBJ1-1; D is undetermined. The CDR3 length is 15 residues. With 4 bases removed from V and 1 base from J, the gap between germline ends came to 13 bases. Germline CDR1 reads SGHDN; CDR2 reads FVKESK. The CDR3 here is CASSPSGEGNTEAFF. In DNA, the CDR3 is TGTGCCAGCAGCCCGTCCGGCGAGGGGAACACTGAAGCTTTCTTT.

The genes are TRBV9 and TRBJ2-2; maybe TRBD1 (6 bases). This CDR3 spans 13 amino acids. The V end was cut by 4 bases, the J end by 7 bases, with 11 bases between. CDR1 SGDLS and CDR2 YYNGEE come from the germline V gene. CDR3 sequence (DNA): TGTGCCAGCAGCCCCGAGGGGGTCGGGGAGCTGTTTTTT. It yields the protein CASSPEGVGELFF.

The chain carries TRBV19 and TRBJ2-5, with 8 nucleotides matching TRBD1. From germline, CDR1 is LNHDA and CDR2 SQIVND (reference sequence). After removal of 0 bases from V and 5 bases from J, the junction contained 5 bases not matched to a gene. The CDR3 is made up of 15 amino acids. CDR3 coding DNA: TGTGCCAGTAGTATAGACTCAGGGGGCTGGGAGACCCAGTACTTC. Translation: CASSIDSGGWETQYF. The variable domain in full, completed from reference TRBV19 and TRBJ2-5, reads DGGITQSPKYLFRKEGQNVTLSCEQNLNHDAMYWYRQDPGQGLRLIYYSQIVNDFQKGDIAEGYSVSREKKESFPLTVTSAQKNPTAFYLCASSIDSGGWETQYFGPGTRLLVL.

The V and J genes are TRBV6-5 and TRBJ1-5; 12 nucleotides agree with TRBD1. Germline CDR1 reads MNHEY; CDR2 reads SVGAGI. With 5 bases clipped from V and 3 bases from J, the junction kept 2 bases outside the gene matches. The CDR3 spans 15 residues. The CDR3 DNA is TGTGCCAGCAGTCGGGACAGGGGGCACAATCAGCCCCAGCATTTT. Translated: CASSRDRGHNQPQHF.

This chain links TRBV15 with TRBJ2-3, with D possibly being TRBD1 (5 bases). CDR3 length equals 16 residues. CDR1 LNHNV and CDR2 YYDKDF come from the germline V gene (reference sequence). The V end lost 0 bases, the J end lost 2 bases, and 12 bases lay between the germline ends. CDR3 bases: TGTGCCACCAGCAGAGATCCCCAGGGTTCCACAGATACGCAGTATTTT. Protein product: CATSRDPQGSTDTQYF.

The V call is TRBV6-6, the J call TRBJ2-3, with 8 bases lining up with TRBD2. From germline, CDR1 is MNHNY and CDR2 SVGAGI (reference sequence). V trimming: 6 bases; J trimming: 2 bases; junction bases outside the gene matches: 4. This CDR3 has 14 residues. DNA for the CDR3: TGTGCCAGCAGCATAGCGGGGTACACAGATACGCAGTATTTT. The encoded protein is CASSIAGYTDTQYF.

This rearrangement joins TRBV9 to TRBJ2-7, with TRBD2 matching 10 bases. CDR1 is SGDLS and CDR2 is YYNGEE in the germline V gene. The CDR3 is 16 residues long. V trimming: 4 bases; J trimming: 5 bases; junction bases outside the gene matches: 12. CDR3 nucleotide sequence: TGTGCCAGCAGCCCCAGAGGGCTAGCGGGAGTAGACGAGCAGTACTTC. Amino acids: CASSPRGLAGVDEQYF.

This clone has a single count. The gene calls are TRBV29-1 and TRBJ2-1, with TRBD1 matching 10 bases. This CDR3 has 14 amino acids. Per the germline V gene, CDR1 is SQVTM and CDR2 is ANQGSEA. J gave up 0 bases and V 7 bases, and 3 bases lay outside the gene matches. CDR3 coding DNA: TGCAGCGGGACAGGGGGTAGCTCCTACAATGAGCAGTTCTTC. Amino acids: CSGTGGSSYNEQFF.

This chain joins TRBV6-6 and TRBJ1-2, with 8 nucleotides matching TRBD1. The junction had 6 bases not matched to a gene; V was cut back by 4 bases and J by 8 bases. Germline V gene data show CDR1 as MNHNY and CDR2 as SVGAGI (reference sequence). The CDR3 has 13 amino acids. The CDR3 nucleotides are TGTGCCAGCAGTTTCAGGGGGCTGGGGGGCTACACCTTC. This sequence encodes CASSFRGLGGYTF.

V gene TRBV9 combines with J gene TRBJ2-1, with 7 bases aligning to TRBD2. The CDR3 runs to 16 residues. J gave up 6 bases and V 0 bases, and 9 bases lay outside the gene matches. Germline V gene data show CDR1 as SGDLS and CDR2 as YYNGEE. CDR3 residues: CASSVAVAGRGNEQFF. The DNA for the CDR3 is TGTGCCAGCAGCGTAGCTGTGGCAGGGAGGGGCAATGAGCAGTTCTTC. The full variable domain, rest sourced from reference TRBV9 and TRBJ2-1, is DSGVTQTPKHLITATGQRVTLRCSPRSGDLSVYWYQQSLDQGLQFLIQYYNGEERAKGNILERFSAQQFPDLHSELNLSSLELGDSALYFCASSVAVAGRGNEQFFGPGTRLTVL.